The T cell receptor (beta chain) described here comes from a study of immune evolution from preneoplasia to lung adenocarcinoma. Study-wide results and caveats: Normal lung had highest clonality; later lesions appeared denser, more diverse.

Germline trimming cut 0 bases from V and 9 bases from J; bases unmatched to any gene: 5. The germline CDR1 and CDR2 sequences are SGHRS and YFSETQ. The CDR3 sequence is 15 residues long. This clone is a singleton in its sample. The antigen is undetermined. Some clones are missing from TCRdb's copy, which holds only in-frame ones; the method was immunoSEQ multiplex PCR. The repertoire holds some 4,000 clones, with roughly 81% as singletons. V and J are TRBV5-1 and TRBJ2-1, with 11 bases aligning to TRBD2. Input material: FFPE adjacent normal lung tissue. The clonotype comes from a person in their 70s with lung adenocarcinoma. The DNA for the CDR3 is TGCGCCAGCAGCTTGGTAGCGCTAGCGGGAGGTGAGCAGTTCTTC. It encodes CASSLVALAGGEQFF.